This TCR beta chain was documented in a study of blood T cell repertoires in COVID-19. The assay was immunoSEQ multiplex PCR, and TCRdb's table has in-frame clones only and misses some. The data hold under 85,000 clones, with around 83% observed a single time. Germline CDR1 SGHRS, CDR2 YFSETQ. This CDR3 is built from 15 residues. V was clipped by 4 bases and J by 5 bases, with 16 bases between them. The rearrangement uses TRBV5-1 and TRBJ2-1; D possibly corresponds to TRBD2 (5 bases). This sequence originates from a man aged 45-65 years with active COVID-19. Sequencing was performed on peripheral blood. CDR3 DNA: TGCGCCAGCAGCCGGACGGGAAGGGCGAACAATGAGCAGTTCTTC. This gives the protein CASSRTGRANNEQFF.